This T cell receptor beta chain appears in the sequencing data of a study of blood T cell repertoires in COVID-19. Study summary: COVID-19 samples collected from the United States, Italy and Spain covered acute and convalescent phases. The analysed material was cDNA or gDNA that came from T cells, B-cell-depleted T cells, or PBMCs.

The table came from immunoSEQ multiplex PCR; TCRdb's copy has only in-frame clones and leaves some out. The sample records about 140,000 clones, around 80% being singletons. The CDR3 covers 18 residues. Trimming at V came to 1 base and at J to 5 bases, leaving 7 bases not matched to a gene. In germline, CDR1 is SGHNT, CDR2 YENEEA. The sequence was collected from a man aged 80 or over with acute or convalescent COVID-19. This rearrangement joins TRBV11-3 to TRBJ2-2; 13 bases are shared with TRBD2. Sample: peripheral blood. The CDR3 DNA follows: TGTGCCAGCAGCTTAGGGGGACTAGCGGGGACTTCTACCGGGGAGCTGTTTTTT. Translating it yields CASSLGGLAGTSTGELFF.